This is a list of T cell receptor beta chains from one sample in a study of OX40 agonist ivuxolimab in advanced cancers. Sequencing used immunoSEQ multiplex PCR; TCRdb keeps in-frame clones, though not all of them. This table holds some 58,000 clones, 91% found once. This specimen consisted of CD4+ or CD8+ T cells sorted from blood, obtained in a trial of the OX40 agonist ivuxolimab. Source of these receptors: an adult with an advanced solid tumor such as melanoma, head and neck, liver or kidney cancer. CDR3s include the opening cysteine and the closing phenylalanine or tryptophan. The D gene is left open where the match is weak. Part of the rows lack a size; the others show once, few, many or a class for expanded clones.

TRBV7-6	-	-	TRBJ2-7	CASSLESGTYEQYF	TGTGCCAGCAGCTTAGAGTCAGGTACCTACGAGCAGTACTTC
TRBV19	-	TRBD2	TRBJ2-5	CASSQTSGEETQYF	TGTGCCAGTAGCCAAACTAGCGGGGAGGAGACCCAGTACTTC
TRBV12-5	-	-	TRBJ2-3	CASGLQDGDTQYF	TGTGCTAGTGGTCTCCAGGATGGAGATACGCAGTATTTT
TRBV6-1	-	TRBD2	TRBJ2-5	CASSEGRTSGTVETQYF	TGTGCCAGCAGTGAAGGTCGGACTAGCGGGACTGTGGAGACCCAGTACTTC
TRBV11-2	-	-	TRBJ2-7	CASSLVGRYEQYF	TGTGCCAGCAGCTTAGTCGGTCGGTACGAGCAGTACTTC
TRBV18	-	-	TRBJ1-1	CASSTTGMNTEAFF	TGTGCCAGCTCTACGACAGGCATGAACACTGAAGCTTTCTTT
TRBV2	once	-	TRBJ2-7	CASSEEGSIHEQYF	TGTGCCAGCAGTGAAGAGGGATCCATCCACGAGCAGTACTTC
TRBV4-1	-	-	TRBJ2-5	CASSQAQGPLQETQYF	TGCGCCAGCAGCCAAGCTCAGGGGCCCCTTCAAGAGACCCAGTACTTC
TRBV5-1	-	-	TRBJ2-3	CASSLGGSATSTDTQYF	TGCGCCAGCAGCTTGGGCGGGTCCGCTACTAGCACAGATACGCAGTATTTT
TRBV5-1	-	-	TRBJ2-7	CASSFGAGSYEQYF	TGCGCCAGCAGCTTTGGCGCCGGGTCCTACGAGCAGTACTTC
TRBV2	-	-	TRBJ2-3	CASSERTDTQYF	TGTGCCAGCAGTGAACGCACAGATACGCAGTATTTT
TRBV9	-	TRBD1	TRBJ2-7	CASSYLGTAEYEQYF	TGTGCCAGCAGCTACCTCGGGACAGCAGAATACGAGCAGTACTTC
TRBV27	-	TRBD1	TRBJ2-7	CASSLGPTGGYEQYF	TGTGCCAGCAGTTTAGGGCCGACAGGGGGCTACGAGCAGTACTTC
TRBV29-1	-	-	TRBJ2-1	CSVVISQGNEQFF	TGCAGCGTTGTAATCTCACAGGGCAATGAGCAGTTCTTC
TRBV19	-	-	TRBJ1-5	CASSPRSPYSNQPQHF	TGTGCCAGTAGTCCACGCAGCCCCTATAGCAATCAGCCCCAGCATTTT
TRBV11-1	medium-sized	-	TRBJ2-6	CASSLISGANVLTF	TGTGCCAGCTCACTGATCTCTGGGGCCAACGTCCTGACTTTC
TRBV7-8	-	-	TRBJ2-2	CASSLGAAAGELFF	TGTGCCAGCAGCTTAGGTGCAGCGGCCGGGGAGCTGTTTTTT
TRBV4-1	-	TRBD1	TRBJ2-3	CASSQAVGQAGTDTQYF	TGCGCCAGCAGCCAAGCCGTGGGACAGGCTGGCACAGATACGCAGTATTTT
TRBV19	few	-	TRBJ1-5	CASSIADSSNQPQHF	TGTGCCAGTAGTATAGCGGACAGCAGCAATCAGCCCCAGCATTTT
TRBV5-1	-	TRBD1	TRBJ1-1	CASSSDRGGGLTEAFF	TGCGCCAGCAGCTCCGACAGGGGGGGTGGGTTGACTGAAGCTTTCTTT
TRBV7-3	-	-	TRBJ2-1	CASSLSGLNNEQFF	TGTGCCAGCAGCTTAAGCGGACTCAACAATGAGCAGTTCTTC
TRBV28	-	TRBD1	TRBJ1-6	CASSDVGQGGSPLHF	TGTGCCAGCAGCGATGTCGGGCAGGGGGGCTCACCCCTCCACTTT
TRBV7-8	-	-	TRBJ1-4	CASTHDRTNEKLFF	TGTGCCAGCACCCACGACAGAACTAATGAAAAACTGTTTTTT
TRBV6-5	-	-	TRBJ2-1	CASSYSFSGNEQFF	TGTGCCAGCAGTTACTCATTTAGCGGCAATGAGCAGTTCTTC
TRBV28	-	TRBD2	TRBJ2-7	CASSLSGTSGSYEQYF	TGTGCCAGCAGTTTATCCGGGACTAGCGGTTCGTACGAGCAGTACTTC